These 4 T cell receptor beta chains came from one sample sequenced in a study of shared clonotypes between healthy human individuals. Produced via immunoSEQ multiplex PCR; TCRdb's table is partial and in-frame only. The sample holds more than 2 million clones, approximately 94% seen once. The sequenced sample was naive CD4+ T cells sorted from blood. The subset is: CD45RA+ positively selected. The origin of the receptors is a young man in good health.

V and J are TRBV5-1 and TRBJ2-2; 10 bases fit TRBD1. The CDR3 has 16 amino acids. The germline V gene encodes CDR1 SGHRS and CDR2 YFSETQ. The V and J ends lost 0 bases and 5 bases, in that order; junction bases with no gene match: 4. CDR3 DNA: TGCGCCAGCAGCTTGGGGGACAGGGGACGGACCGGGGAGCTGTTTTTT. Encoded protein: CASSLGDRGRTGELFF.

Worth noting for this clone: The sample holds other DNA sequences that translate to the same CDR3. The V gene is TRBV5-1, the J gene TRBJ1-2, with TRBD1 matching over 10 bases. Trimming cost V 4 bases and J 8 bases; bases outside gene matches: 5. The CDR3 runs 13 residues. Germline V lookup: CDR1 SGHRS, CDR2 YFSETQ. CDR3 coding DNA: TGCGCCAGCAGCCGGGACAGGGGCTACGGCTACACCTTC. It is translated as CASSRDRGYGYTF.

This chain uses TRBV28 with TRBJ1-2; no definite D call. The CDR3 is 14 amino acids. Trimming cost V 3 bases and J 6 bases, with 14 bases left between them. The germline V gene encodes CDR1 MDHEN and CDR2 SYDVKM. The CDR3 coding sequence is TGTGCCAGCAGTTTGATCCCCCCTCTGAATGGCTACACCTTC. Translating gives CASSLIPPLNGYTF.

As DNA, the CDR3 is TGCAGCGTTGCTAGGACAGGGATGACAGATACGCAGTATTTT. It is translated as CSVARTGMTDTQYF. The genes are TRBV29-1 and TRBJ2-3, with 8 positions matching TRBD1. Germline V gives CDR1 SQVTM, CDR2 ANQGSEA. The CDR3 is made up of 14 amino acids. J was trimmed by 3 bases and V by 4 bases; bases with no gene match: 6.